This T cell receptor beta chain was sequenced during a study of beta chain features in type 1 diabetes. The whole isolated RNA underwent reverse transcription, so sequencing captured expressed TCRB transcripts. Clones were read by immunoSEQ multiplex PCR, and TCRdb kept only the in-frame ones, dropping some. The table lists 300,000 or so clones, about a tenth of them singletons. CD4+ cells of the naive, central memory, regulatory and stem cell-like memory types were sorted via CD45RO/CCR7/CD25/CD127/CD95/CD27. Looked up from germline, CDR1 is SGHRS and CDR2 is YFSETQ. The CDR3 runs to 15 residues. Trimming pared 2 bases from V and 4 bases from J, leaving 13 bases between. In the case of this clone: Its antigen is not known.

Study-wide findings and caveats: These data did not resolve whether HLA type affects TCRB rearrangement. All four CD4+ subsets of Type 1 diabetes patients contained TCRB CDR3s that were moderately but significantly shorter.

This clonotype was obtained from a man aged 25 to 40 with type 1 diabetes. The chain is built from TRBV5-1 and TRBJ2-1; no definite D call. The sample consisted of central memory CD4+ T cells from blood. The CDR3 is CASSFKGPGYNEQFF. The DNA for the CDR3 is TGCGCCAGCAGCTTCAAAGGGCCCGGGTACAATGAGCAGTTCTTC.